The text below deals with one T cell receptor (beta chain). This specimen belongs to a study of T cells after yellow fever vaccination. MiXCR, run by TCRdb on the 5' RACE reads, gives a single entry per CDR3 protein. The sample shows fewer than 500,000 distinct CDR3 sequences, around 19% of them seen only once. The CDR3 length is 15 residues. Looked up from germline, CDR1 is LNHNV and CDR2 is YYDKDF (reference sequence). Trimming stripped 0 bases from V and 5 bases from J, with 14 bases between. This chain uses TRBV15 with TRBJ2-7; D is possibly TRBD1 (7 bases). The TCR originated in a man younger than 35 who received the YFV17D yellow fever vaccine. This specimen consisted of PBMCs, obtained before the yellow fever booster vaccination. CDR3 sequence (DNA): TGTGCCACCAGCAGAGATTCAGGGGGGAGAGACGAGCAGTACTTC. Translation gives CATSRDSGGRDEQYF.